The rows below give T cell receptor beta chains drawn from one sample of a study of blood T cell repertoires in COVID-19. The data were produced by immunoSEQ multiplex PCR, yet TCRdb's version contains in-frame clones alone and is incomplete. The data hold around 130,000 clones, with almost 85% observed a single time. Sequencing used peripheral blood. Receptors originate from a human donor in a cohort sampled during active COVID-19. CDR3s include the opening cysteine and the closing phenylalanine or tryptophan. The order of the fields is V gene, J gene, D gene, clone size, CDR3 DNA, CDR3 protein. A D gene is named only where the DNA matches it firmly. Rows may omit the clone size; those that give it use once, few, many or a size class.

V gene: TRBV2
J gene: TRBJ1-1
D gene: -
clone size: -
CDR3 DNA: TGTGCCAGCCGGGACACTAGGAACACTGAAGCTTTCTTT
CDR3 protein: CASRDTRNTEAFF

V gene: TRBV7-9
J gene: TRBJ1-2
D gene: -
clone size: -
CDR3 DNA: TGTGCCAGCAGCCCAACAACAGGAGTGGGAGGCTACACCTTC
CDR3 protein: CASSPTTGVGGYTF

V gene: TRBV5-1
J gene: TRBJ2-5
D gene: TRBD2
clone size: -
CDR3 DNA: TGCGCCAGCAGCCCCTTCGGGGCTAGCGGCGAGGGGGAGACCCAGTACTTC
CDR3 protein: CASSPFGASGEGETQYF

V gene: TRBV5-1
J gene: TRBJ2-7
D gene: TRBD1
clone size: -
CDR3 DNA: TGCGCCAGCAGCCTCGGGATTGGACAGGGACCCTACGAGCAGTACTTC
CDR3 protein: CASSLGIGQGPYEQYF

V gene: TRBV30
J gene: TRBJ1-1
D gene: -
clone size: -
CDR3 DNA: TGTGCCTGGAAGCTGAAACGATTTAACACTGAAGCTTTCTTT
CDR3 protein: CAWKLKRFNTEAFF

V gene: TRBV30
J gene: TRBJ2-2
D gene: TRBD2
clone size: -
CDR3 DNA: TGTGCCTGGAGTGGACTAGCGGGGGACCTGAACACCGGGGAGCTGTTTTTT
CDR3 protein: CAWSGLAGDLNTGELFF

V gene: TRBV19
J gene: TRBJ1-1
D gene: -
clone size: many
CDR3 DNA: TGTGCCAGTAGCAGGGCGGGGAGAAACACTGAAGCTTTCTTT
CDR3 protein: CASSRAGRNTEAFF

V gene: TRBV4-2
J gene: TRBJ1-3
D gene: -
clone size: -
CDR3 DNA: TGTGCCAGCAGCCAACCCTTAGGGGGGGCCCTCTCTGGAAACACCATATATTTT
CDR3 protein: CASSQPLGGALSGNTIYF

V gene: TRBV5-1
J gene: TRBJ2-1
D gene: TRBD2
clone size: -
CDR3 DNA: TGCGCCAGCAAAGTAGCGGCTAGCGGGGGAGATGAGCAGTTCTTC
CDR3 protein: CASKVAASGGDEQFF

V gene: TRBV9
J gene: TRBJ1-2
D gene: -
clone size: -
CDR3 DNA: TGTGCCAGCAGCGGGGGGCGAGGTGGAACGGTCTATGGCTACACCTTC
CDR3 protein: CASSGGRGGTVYGYTF

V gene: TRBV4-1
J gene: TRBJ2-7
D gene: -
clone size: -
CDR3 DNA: TGCGCCAGCAGCCAAGATCCTGGTTCGGGGGAGCAGTACTTC
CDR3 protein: CASSQDPGSGEQYF

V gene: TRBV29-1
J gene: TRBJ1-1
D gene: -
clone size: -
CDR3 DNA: TGCAGCGTTGAAGACTCGTACACTGAAGCTTTCTTT
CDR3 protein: CSVEDSYTEAFF

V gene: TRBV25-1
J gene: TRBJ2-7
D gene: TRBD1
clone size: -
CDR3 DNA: TGTGCCAGCAGTGAACCGGGACAGAGAGCCTACGAGCAGTACTTC
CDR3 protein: CASSEPGQRAYEQYF

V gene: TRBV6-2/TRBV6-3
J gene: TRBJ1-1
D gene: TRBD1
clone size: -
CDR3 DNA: TGTGCCAGCAGTACCACACAGGGGCGGGCTTTCTTT
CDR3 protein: CASSTTQGRAFF

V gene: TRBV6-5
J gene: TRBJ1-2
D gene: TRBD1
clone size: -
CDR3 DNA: TGTGCCAGCAGTTTACAGGGGGCAGCTAACTATGGCTACACCTTC
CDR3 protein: CASSLQGAANYGYTF

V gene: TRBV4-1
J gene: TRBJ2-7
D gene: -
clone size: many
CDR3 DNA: TGCGCCAGCAGCCAAGAAAGGGGCTACGAGCAGTACTTC
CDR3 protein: CASSQERGYEQYF

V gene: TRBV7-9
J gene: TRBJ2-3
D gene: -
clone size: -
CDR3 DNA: TGTGCCAGCAGCTCGACAGGTAGTATAGATACGCAGTATTTT
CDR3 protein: CASSSTGSIDTQYF

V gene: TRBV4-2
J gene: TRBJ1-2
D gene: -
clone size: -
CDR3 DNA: TGTGCCAGCAGCCAAGAGCGTCCGGCCGAGCGGGGCTACACCTTC
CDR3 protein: CASSQERPAERGYTF

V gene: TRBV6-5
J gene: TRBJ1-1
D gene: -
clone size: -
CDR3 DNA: TGTGCCAGCAGTTCCGCAGGTCTTGGTGAAGCTTTCTTT
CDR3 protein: CASSSAGLGEAFF